These 23 T cell receptor beta chains share one sample of origin, sequenced in a study of somatic mutations in cytotoxic T cells in rheumatoid arthritis. Clones were read by immunoSEQ multiplex PCR, and TCRdb kept only the in-frame ones, dropping some. The sample lists roughly 30,000 clones, approximately 86% seen once, with approximately 9.4% in the top ten. The sequencing input was CD8+ T cells sorted from blood. These receptors all stem from an adult with rheumatoid arthritis.

V is TRBV4-3 and J is TRBJ2-5, with TRBD2 matching 9 bases. Germline CDR1 reads LGHNA; CDR2 reads YSLEER. The V gene end was trimmed by 3 bases and the J gene end by 11 bases; junction bases not matched to a gene: 13. This CDR3 comprises 15 residues. As DNA, the CDR3 is TGCGCCAGCAGCCAGTTTAGCGGGGGCCTTGGGGAGCAGTACTTC. The encoded protein is CASSQFSGGLGEQYF.

The rearrangement links TRBV9 to TRBJ2-7; D gene uncertain. The CDR3 is 13 residues long. V was trimmed by 0 bases and J by 1 base, leaving 5 bases between them. Per the germline V gene, CDR1 is SGDLS and CDR2 is YYNGEE. CDR3 sequence reads: CASSVDSSYEQYF. The DNA of the CDR3 is TGTGCCAGCAGCGTAGACAGTTCCTACGAGCAGTACTTC.

This clone appeared a single time. This chain links TRBV27 with TRBJ2-7; maybe TRBD1 (5 bases). Per germline, CDR1 MNHEY and CDR2 SMNVEV (reference sequence). The CDR3 is 13 amino acids. V was pared by 5 bases and J by 1 base, with 9 bases between. CDR3 DNA sequence: TGTGCCAGCAGTCCGACAGTTTCCTACGAGCAGTACTTC. This translates into CASSPTVSYEQYF.

The V gene is TRBV7-9, the J gene TRBJ1-2; D uncertain. V was trimmed by 3 bases and J by 1 base, leaving 12 bases between them. Germline CDR1 reads SEHNR; CDR2 reads FQNEAQ (reference sequence). The CDR3 is 15 amino acids. CDR3 in amino acids: CASSLGSGINYGYTF. The DNA for the CDR3 is TGTGCCAGCAGCTTGGGAAGTGGGATTAACTATGGCTACACCTTC.

The chain is built from TRBV27 and TRBJ2-7; D is perhaps TRBD2 (5 bases). Germline V gives CDR1 MNHEY, CDR2 SMNVEV (reference sequence). This CDR3 spans 13 amino acids. Between the trimmed V and J ends, which lost 5 bases and 2 bases, there was a span of 10 bases. The CDR3 sequence: CASSPGGAYEQYF. In DNA, the CDR3 is TGTGCCAGCAGTCCTGGAGGTGCCTACGAGCAGTACTTC.

This clone was picked up one time. The chain combines TRBV4-1 with TRBJ2-7, with TRBD1 as a possible D gene (5 bases). V was clipped by 2 bases and J by 6 bases, with 11 bases between them. The germline gives CDR1 MGHRA, CDR2 YSYEKL. This CDR3 has 13 residues. In nucleotides, the CDR3 is TGCGCCAGCAGCCAACAGGGAAGAGGCGAGCAGTACTTC. Protein sequence: CASSQQGRGEQYF.

The chain has TRBV7-2 and TRBJ2-3; D is ambiguous. The CDR3 covers 15 residues. The germline V and J ends were trimmed by 1 base and 0 bases, with 8 bases remaining between them. CDR1 SGHTA and CDR2 FQGNSA come from the germline V gene. The CDR3 DNA reads as TGTGCCAGCAGCTTAGTTGGGTCTAGCACAGATACGCAGTATTTT. Translated: CASSLVGSSTDTQYF.

This clone was counted a few times. The genes are TRBV2 and TRBJ1-5; the D is unclear. Looked up from germline, CDR1 is SNHLY and CDR2 is FYNNEI. Trimming cost V 4 bases and J 6 bases, with 13 bases left between them. The CDR3 runs to 14 residues. The CDR3 DNA sequence: TGTGCCAGCAGTGGCCCAGGAGTGAGTCAGCCCCAGCATTTT. It is translated as CASSGPGVSQPQHF.

The chain couples TRBV11-2 to TRBJ1-3, with D unresolved. CDR3 length equals 15 residues. Germline CDR1 and CDR2: SGHAT and FQNNGV. V dropped 0 bases and J dropped 4 bases, with 10 bases sitting between them. CDR3 in DNA: TGTGCCAGCAGCTTAGATCTCGGGTCCGGAAACACCATATATTTT. Translation gives CASSLDLGSGNTIYF.

The CDR3 DNA reads TGTGCCAGCAGTTACTCAGCGACAGGATACGAGCAGTACTTC. Its protein is CASSYSATGYEQYF. The chain couples TRBV6-5 to TRBJ2-7; the D gene is possibly TRBD1 (6 bases). The V end was cut by 0 bases, the J end by 4 bases, with 10 bases between. CDR3 length: 14 amino acids. Germline-derived CDR1 and CDR2 are MNHEY and SVGAGI.

This chain joins TRBV18 and TRBJ2-5, with D perhaps TRBD1 (5 bases). Germline lookup yields CDR1 KGHSH and CDR2 LQKENI. This CDR3 contains 13 residues. V lost 6 bases and J lost 1, with 9 bases in between. This CDR3 is CASSDSSQETQYF. CDR3 nucleotide sequence: TGTGCCAGCTCCGACAGTTCCCAAGAGACCCAGTACTTC.

The chain carries TRBV15 and TRBJ2-1, with D possibly TRBD1 on 6 matching bases. Germline CDR1 reads LNHNV; CDR2 reads YYDKDF (reference sequence). V lost 3 bases and J 5 bases, leaving 14 bases between the germline ends. The CDR3 is made up of 15 amino acids. The CDR3 DNA reads TGTGCCACCAGCAGGCCCAGGGACACTAACAATGAGCAGTTCTTC. This gives the protein CATSRPRDTNNEQFF.

The V call is TRBV13, the J call TRBJ2-5; possibly TRBD2 for D (5 bases). CDR3 length: 14 residues. Trimming removed 5 bases at V and 4 bases at J, with 14 bases between. Germline CDR1 is PRHDT and CDR2 is FYEKMQ (reference sequence). The CDR3 DNA reads as TGTGCCAGCAGCCAAACCGAGGGAAGAGAGACCCAGTACTTC. Protein sequence: CASSQTEGRETQYF. Drawing the rest from reference TRBV13 and TRBJ2-5, the complete variable domain is AAGVIQSPRHLIKEKRETATLKCYPIPRHDTVYWYQQGPGQDPQFLISFYEKMQSDKGSIPDRFSAQQFSDYHSELNMSSLELGDSALYFCASSQTEGRETQYFGPGTRLLVL.

The chain links TRBV27 to TRBJ2-1, with 10 bases lining up with TRBD2. Trimming at V came to 3 bases and at J to 8 bases, leaving 4 bases not matched to a gene. The CDR3 runs 14 residues. Germline CDR1 is MNHEY and CDR2 is SMNVEV (reference sequence). CDR3 nucleotide sequence: TGTGCCAGCAGTTTCAGCGGGAGGGCCGATGAGCAGTTCTTC. It encodes CASSFSGRADEQFF.

The chain links TRBV5-1 to TRBJ2-5; D ambiguous. V lost 4 bases and J lost 2, with 15 bases in between. CDR3 length: 15 amino acids. Germline CDR1 and CDR2: SGHRS and YFSETQ. This CDR3 reads CASSQPERYQETQYF. The CDR3 DNA reads TGCGCCAGCAGCCAACCAGAAAGATATCAAGAGACCCAGTACTTC.

V usage is TRBV27 and J usage is TRBJ1-6, with D uncertain. The germline gives CDR1 MNHEY, CDR2 SMNVEV (reference sequence). V lost 6 bases to trimming and J lost 8 bases, with 11 bases between them. This CDR3 comprises 13 residues. The CDR3 DNA is TGTGCCAGCAGCTCTCCATACGATTCACCCCTCCACTTT. Residues: CASSSPYDSPLHF.

The chain has TRBV6-5 and TRBJ1-5, with no clear D. The CDR3 runs to 13 residues. Trimming removed 0 bases at V and 5 bases at J, with 5 bases between. CDR1 and CDR2 (germline): MNHEY, SVGAGI. The CDR3 DNA is TGTGCCAGCAGTTACTCACCCTATCAGCCCCAGCATTTT. This encodes CASSYSPYQPQHF.

The V and J genes are TRBV6-5 and TRBJ1-5; no clear D gene. Per the germline V gene, CDR1 is MNHEY and CDR2 is SVGAGI. Trimming stripped 7 bases from V and 10 bases from J, with 11 bases between. The CDR3 runs to 11 residues. CDR3 nucleotides: TGTGCCAGCACCCCAGAACCTCCCCAGCATTTT. Protein: CASTPEPPQHF.

The V gene is TRBV13, the J gene TRBJ2-2, with 7 bases fitting TRBD2. Trimming removed 2 bases from V and 2 bases from J; junction bases left unmatched: 5. This CDR3 spans 16 amino acids. The germline V gene encodes CDR1 PRHDT and CDR2 FYEKMQ (reference sequence). The CDR3 spells CASSLTGGGNTGELFF. The CDR3 bases are TGTGCCAGCAGCTTAACAGGCGGGGGAAACACCGGGGAGCTGTTTTTT.

Sample share makes this clone medium-sized (0.01 to 0.1%). The rearrangement links TRBV14 to TRBJ1-1, with D hard to call. This CDR3 is 12 amino acids long. Germline assignment: CDR1 SGHDN and CDR2 FVKESK. V dropped 0 bases and J dropped 11 bases, with 10 bases sitting between them. CDR3: CASSQDRVRAFF. CDR3 sequence (DNA): TGTGCCAGCAGCCAAGATCGGGTGCGGGCTTTCTTT.

The rearrangement joins TRBV18 to TRBJ2-3; D not certain. CDR3 length equals 13 residues. Germline lookup yields CDR1 KGHSH and CDR2 LQKENI. Trimming stripped 2 bases from V and 3 bases from J, with 6 bases between. This chain's CDR3 is CASSPWQTDTQYF. The CDR3, as DNA: TGTGCCAGCTCACCATGGCAGACAGATACGCAGTATTTT.

The chain joins TRBV19 to TRBJ2-3; TRBD2 agrees at 9 bases. Germline CDR1 is LNHDA and CDR2 is SQIVND (reference sequence). The CDR3 totals 13 residues. The junction had 5 bases not matched to a gene; V was cut back by 7 bases and J by 6 bases. CDR3 in amino acids: CASIGTSMDTQYF. CDR3 sequence (DNA): TGTGCCAGTATCGGGACTAGCATGGATACGCAGTATTTT.

This sequence joins TRBV4-1 and TRBJ2-6; D gene uncertain. CDR1 is MGHRA and CDR2 is YSYEKL in the germline V gene. The CDR3 sequence is 17 residues long. Deletions cut 2 bases from V and 3 bases from J, with 14 bases between. CDR3 nucleotides: TGCGCCAGCAGCCAAACTGGTTTTACTGGTGGGGCCAACGTCCTGACTTTC. Translated, it gives CASSQTGFTGGANVLTF.